This TCR beta chain was documented in a study of blood T cell repertoires in COVID-19. Overall study context: PBMCs, B-cell-depleted T cells, or T cells were the source of the cDNA or gDNA that made up the material.

Per the authors' pipeline: Researchers report that nucleated cell counts were estimated from reference gene primer amplification. Profiled with immunoSEQ multiplex PCR; TCRdb holds only in-frame clones, not every one. V and J calls and clone size are given by that table; D and trimming were obtained from the DNA. The profile shows 230,000 or so clones, 89% of them singletons. Germline CDR1 reads MGHRA; CDR2 reads YSYEKL. The CDR3 length is 17 residues. V gave up 5 bases and J gave up 6 bases; unmatched junction bases: 9. The chain combines TRBV4-1 with TRBJ2-2; TRBD2 agrees at 13 bases. The sample consisted of peripheral blood. The TCR originated in a woman between 35 and 50 years old who had recovered from COVID-19. The CDR3 DNA reads as TGCGCCAGCAGCTACACTAGCGGGGGGGTTTTTTCCGGGGAGCTGTTTTTT. It specifies CASSYTSGGVFSGELFF.